The present T cell receptor beta chain was sequenced within a study of blood T cells in healthy people across ages. This clonotype was picked up a small number of times. Primers used in a second PCR of about 7 to 12 cycles were a sample-barcoded 5' primer and a J-beta primer mix. TCRdb re-analysed the 5' RACE reads in MiXCR, keeping a single row per CDR3 protein. The table lists about 780,000 distinct CDR3 sequences, 46% of them singletons, with 15% to 20% in the top ten. The source is a man at least 80 years old in good health. Sequencing was performed on blood.

The CDR3: CASSEALLGGQETQYF. CDR3 nucleotides: TGTGCCAGCAGTGAAGCGCTTCTTGGCGGCCAAGAGACCCAGTACTTC. V gene TRBV2 combines with J gene TRBJ2-5; D gene unclear. The CDR3 sequence is 16 residues long. Trimming took off 0 bases at V and 1 base at J, with 12 bases between the two ends. Germline V gene lookup returns CDR1 SNHLY and CDR2 FYNNEI. The variable domain in full, with the rest retrieved from reference TRBV2 and TRBJ2-5, is EPEVTQTPSHQVTQMGQEVILRCVPISNHLYFYWYRQILGQKVEFLVSFYNNEISEKSEIFDDQFSVERPDGSNFTLKIRSTKLEDSAMYFCASSEALLGGQETQYFGPGTRLLVL.